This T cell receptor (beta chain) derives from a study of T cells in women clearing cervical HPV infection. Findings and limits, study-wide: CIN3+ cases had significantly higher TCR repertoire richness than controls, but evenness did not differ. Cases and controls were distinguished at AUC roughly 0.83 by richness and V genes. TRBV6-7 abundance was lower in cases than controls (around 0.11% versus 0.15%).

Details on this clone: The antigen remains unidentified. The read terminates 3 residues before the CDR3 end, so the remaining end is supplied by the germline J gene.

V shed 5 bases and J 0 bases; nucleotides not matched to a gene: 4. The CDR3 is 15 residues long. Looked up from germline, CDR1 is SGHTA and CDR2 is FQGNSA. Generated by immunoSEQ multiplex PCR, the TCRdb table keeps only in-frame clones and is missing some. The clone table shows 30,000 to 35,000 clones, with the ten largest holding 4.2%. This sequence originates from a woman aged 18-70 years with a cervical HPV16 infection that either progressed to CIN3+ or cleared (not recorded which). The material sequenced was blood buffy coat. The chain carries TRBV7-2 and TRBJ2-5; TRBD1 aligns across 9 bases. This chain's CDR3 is CASSLDRGYQETQYF. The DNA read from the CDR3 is TGTGCCAGCAGCCTGGACAGGGGCTACCAAGAGACC.